Listed below are T cell receptor beta chains from one sample, sequenced in a study of shared clonotypes between healthy human individuals. Sequencing was performed with immunoSEQ multiplex PCR; in TCRdb, only in-frame clones are kept and a portion is missing. The table lists about 2.5 million clones, around 90% of them singletons, with 0.37% in the top ten. The sequenced material came from naive CD4+ T cells from PBMCs. Every receptor here comes from a man younger than 30 in good health. Some clones in this sample may be carry-over from other donors' samples. CDR3s include the opening cysteine and the closing phenylalanine or tryptophan. The D gene is left open where the match is weak. Expanded clones are given a class, and other clones once, few, many or no size at all.

clone_size: .; cdr3_length: 12; v_call: TRBV29-1; d_call: .; j_call: TRBJ2-7; cdr3_aa: CSVVRGGHEQYF; cdr3_nt: TGCAGCGTCGTGCGGGGCGGCCACGAGCAGTACTTC
clone_size: .; cdr3_length: 16; v_call: TRBV28; d_call: TRBD1; j_call: TRBJ2-7; cdr3_aa: CASRTPGQGAAYEQYF; cdr3_nt: TGTGCCAGCAGGACTCCGGGACAGGGGGCGGCCTACGAGCAGTACTTC
clone_size: once; cdr3_length: 11; v_call: TRBV29-1; d_call: .; j_call: TRBJ2-1; cdr3_aa: CSVEDPGEQFF; cdr3_nt: TGCAGCGTTGAAGATCCGGGTGAGCAGTTCTTC
clone_size: .; cdr3_length: 13; v_call: TRBV6-1; d_call: .; j_call: TRBJ2-3; cdr3_aa: CASKQGGGDTQYF; cdr3_nt: TGTGCCAGCAAACAGGGAGGGGGAGATACGCAGTATTTT
clone_size: .; cdr3_length: 15; v_call: TRBV5-1; d_call: TRBD1; j_call: TRBJ1-4; cdr3_aa: CASSLGQGADEKLFF; cdr3_nt: TGCGCCAGCAGCCTCGGACAGGGGGCGGATGAAAAACTGTTTTTT
clone_size: .; cdr3_length: 16; v_call: TRBV5-1; d_call: .; j_call: TRBJ2-2; cdr3_aa: CASSLASRKGAGELFF; cdr3_nt: TGCGCCAGCAGCTTGGCCTCGAGGAAGGGGGCCGGGGAGCTGTTTTTT
clone_size: once; cdr3_length: 15; v_call: TRBV28; d_call: .; j_call: TRBJ1-3; cdr3_aa: CASSSISGLGRTIYF; cdr3_nt: TGTGCCAGCAGTTCAATATCGGGCCTCGGACGCACCATATATTTT
clone_size: .; cdr3_length: 14; v_call: TRBV7-3; d_call: .; j_call: TRBJ2-2; cdr3_aa: CASSPGPNTGELFF; cdr3_nt: TGTGCCAGCAGCCCCGGGCCAAACACCGGGGAGCTGTTTTTT
clone_size: .; cdr3_length: 14; v_call: TRBV19; d_call: .; j_call: TRBJ2-7; cdr3_aa: CADKGRGPRYEQYF; cdr3_nt: TGTGCCGATAAGGGACGGGGGCCTCGCTACGAGCAGTACTTC
clone_size: .; cdr3_length: 16; v_call: TRBV5-1; d_call: TRBD2; j_call: TRBJ2-2; cdr3_aa: CASSLRTSGNTGELFF; cdr3_nt: TGCGCCAGCAGCTTACGGACTAGCGGGAACACCGGGGAGCTGTTTTTT
clone_size: few; cdr3_length: 13; v_call: TRBV6-6; d_call: .; j_call: TRBJ1-5; cdr3_aa: CASRGQGNQPQHF; cdr3_nt: TGTGCCAGCCGGGGGCAAGGGAATCAGCCCCAGCATTTT
clone_size: .; cdr3_length: 15; v_call: TRBV28; d_call: .; j_call: TRBJ2-2; cdr3_aa: CASSLAPPGTGELFF; cdr3_nt: TGTGCCAGCAGTTTGGCCCCGCCGGGGACCGGGGAGCTGTTTTTT
clone_size: .; cdr3_length: 14; v_call: TRBV5-4; d_call: .; j_call: TRBJ2-7; cdr3_aa: CASSIHGGTYEQYF; cdr3_nt: TGTGCCAGCAGCATCCATGGGGGAACCTACGAGCAGTACTTC
clone_size: .; cdr3_length: 12; v_call: TRBV19; d_call: TRBD1; j_call: TRBJ1-5; cdr3_aa: CASSLQQGPRFF; cdr3_nt: TGTGCCAGTAGTCTCCAACAGGGGCCACGGTTTTTT
clone_size: .; cdr3_length: 19; v_call: TRBV27; d_call: TRBD1; j_call: TRBJ2-3; cdr3_aa: CASSPKGRDRGQSTDTQYF; cdr3_nt: TGTGCCAGCAGTCCGAAGGGCCGGGACAGGGGGCAAAGCACAGATACGCAGTATTTT
clone_size: .; cdr3_length: 14; v_call: TRBV28; d_call: .; j_call: TRBJ2-1; cdr3_aa: CASTLRGVYNEQFF; cdr3_nt: TGTGCCAGCACCCTTCGTGGTGTCTACAATGAGCAGTTCTTC
clone_size: .; cdr3_length: 15; v_call: TRBV4-2; d_call: TRBD2; j_call: TRBJ2-1; cdr3_aa: CASSGPGLAATGQFF; cdr3_nt: TGTGCCAGCAGCGGACCGGGACTAGCGGCGACCGGGCAGTTCTTC
clone_size: .; cdr3_length: 14; v_call: TRBV2; d_call: TRBD1; j_call: TRBJ1-3; cdr3_aa: CASSTGTGTNTIYF; cdr3_nt: TGTGCCAGCTCGACCGGGACAGGGACAAACACCATATATTTT
clone_size: .; cdr3_length: 16; v_call: TRBV6-5; d_call: .; j_call: TRBJ2-3; cdr3_aa: CASSYLFSGRTDTQYF; cdr3_nt: TGTGCCAGCAGTTACCTTTTCAGCGGTCGCACAGATACGCAGTATTTT
clone_size: .; cdr3_length: 14; v_call: TRBV6-6; d_call: .; j_call: TRBJ1-1; cdr3_aa: CASTRGPPYTEAFF; cdr3_nt: TGTGCCAGCACCCGGGGGCCGCCTTACACTGAAGCTTTCTTT
clone_size: .; cdr3_length: 16; v_call: TRBV5-1; d_call: .; j_call: TRBJ1-1; cdr3_aa: CASHREVTGMNTEAFF; cdr3_nt: TGCGCCAGCCACAGGGAGGTAACGGGGATGAACACTGAAGCTTTCTTT
clone_size: .; cdr3_length: 16; v_call: TRBV18; d_call: TRBD1; j_call: TRBJ2-7; cdr3_aa: CASSPLGQGTPYEQYF; cdr3_nt: TGTGCCAGCTCACCTCTAGGACAGGGAACACCCTACGAGCAGTACTTC
clone_size: .; cdr3_length: 19; v_call: TRBV11-2; d_call: .; j_call: TRBJ1-4; cdr3_aa: CASSLDLGPGETEGEKLFF; cdr3_nt: TGTGCCAGCAGCTTAGATCTAGGACCGGGGGAGACGGAAGGTGAAAAACTGTTTTTT
clone_size: .; cdr3_length: 15; v_call: TRBV6-1; d_call: TRBD1; j_call: TRBJ2-7; cdr3_aa: CASSEVGTGSYEQYF; cdr3_nt: TGTGCCAGCAGTGAAGTAGGGACAGGGTCCTACGAGCAGTACTTC
clone_size: .; cdr3_length: 14; v_call: TRBV28; d_call: .; j_call: TRBJ1-5; cdr3_aa: CASLVGGPNQPQHF; cdr3_nt: TGTGCCAGCTTAGTGGGGGGCCCAAATCAGCCCCAGCATTTT
clone_size: .; cdr3_length: 13; v_call: TRBV2; d_call: .; j_call: TRBJ1-1; cdr3_aa: CASRMDANTEAFF; cdr3_nt: TGTGCCAGCAGAATGGACGCGAACACTGAAGCTTTCTTT
clone_size: .; cdr3_length: 16; v_call: TRBV9; d_call: .; j_call: TRBJ2-2; cdr3_aa: CASARVQEIPPGELFF; cdr3_nt: TGTGCCAGCGCCAGAGTGCAAGAAATCCCACCCGGGGAGCTGTTTTTT
clone_size: .; cdr3_length: 13; v_call: TRBV5-5; d_call: .; j_call: TRBJ1-2; cdr3_aa: CASSPQVLYGYTF; cdr3_nt: TGTGCCAGCAGCCCTCAAGTGCTCTATGGCTACACCTTC
clone_size: .; cdr3_length: 13; v_call: TRBV18; d_call: .; j_call: TRBJ1-2; cdr3_aa: CASSPPDNYGYTF; cdr3_nt: TGTGCCAGCTCACCACCTGATAACTATGGCTACACCTTC
clone_size: once; cdr3_length: 14; v_call: TRBV11-2; d_call: TRBD2; j_call: TRBJ2-1; cdr3_aa: CASSPGTSAIEQFF; cdr3_nt: TGTGCCAGCAGTCCCGGGACTAGCGCCATTGAGCAGTTCTTC
clone_size: .; cdr3_length: 16; v_call: TRBV5-1; d_call: .; j_call: TRBJ1-1; cdr3_aa: CASSPGKGRFGAEAFF; cdr3_nt: TGCGCCAGCAGCCCGGGGAAGGGAAGATTTGGAGCTGAAGCTTTCTTT
clone_size: .; cdr3_length: 12; v_call: TRBV6-5; d_call: .; j_call: TRBJ1-1; cdr3_aa: CASSKGDTEAFF; cdr3_nt: TGTGCCAGCAGTAAAGGGGACACTGAAGCTTTCTTT
clone_size: .; cdr3_length: 15; v_call: TRBV25-1; d_call: TRBD1; j_call: TRBJ1-5; cdr3_aa: CASSPSGTGVQPQHF; cdr3_nt: TGTGCCAGCAGTCCGTCCGGGACAGGGGTCCAGCCCCAGCATTTT
clone_size: .; cdr3_length: 15; v_call: TRBV28; d_call: .; j_call: TRBJ1-4; cdr3_aa: CASRPGGAGKEKLFF; cdr3_nt: TGTGCCAGCAGGCCCGGGGGGGCAGGGAAGGAAAAACTGTTTTTT
clone_size: few; cdr3_length: 14; v_call: TRBV25-1; d_call: .; j_call: TRBJ1-1; cdr3_aa: CASSDHQLNTEAFF; cdr3_nt: TGTGCCAGCAGTGATCACCAGTTGAACACTGAAGCTTTCTTT
clone_size: .; cdr3_length: 15; v_call: TRBV11-2; d_call: .; j_call: TRBJ2-2; cdr3_aa: CASSLVTRAGGELFF; cdr3_nt: TGTGCCAGCAGCTTAGTCACAAGGGCCGGCGGGGAGCTGTTTTTT
clone_size: .; cdr3_length: 13; v_call: TRBV9; d_call: .; j_call: TRBJ2-1; cdr3_aa: CASSVELLTEQFF; cdr3_nt: TGTGCCAGCAGCGTAGAACTTCTAACTGAGCAGTTCTTC
clone_size: .; cdr3_length: 15; v_call: TRBV28; d_call: TRBD1; j_call: TRBJ2-7; cdr3_aa: CASSITGTGLYEQYF; cdr3_nt: TGTGCCAGCAGCATCACCGGGACAGGACTTTACGAGCAGTACTTC
clone_size: .; cdr3_length: 15; v_call: TRBV5-4; d_call: TRBD1; j_call: TRBJ2-2; cdr3_aa: CASSSRGIYTGELFF; cdr3_nt: TGTGCCAGCAGCTCCAGGGGGATATACACCGGGGAGCTGTTTTTT
clone_size: .; cdr3_length: 16; v_call: TRBV28; d_call: .; j_call: TRBJ1-4; cdr3_aa: CASSAAPGLGKEKLFF; cdr3_nt: TGTGCCAGCAGTGCCGCCCCGGGCCTAGGGAAGGAAAAACTGTTTTTT